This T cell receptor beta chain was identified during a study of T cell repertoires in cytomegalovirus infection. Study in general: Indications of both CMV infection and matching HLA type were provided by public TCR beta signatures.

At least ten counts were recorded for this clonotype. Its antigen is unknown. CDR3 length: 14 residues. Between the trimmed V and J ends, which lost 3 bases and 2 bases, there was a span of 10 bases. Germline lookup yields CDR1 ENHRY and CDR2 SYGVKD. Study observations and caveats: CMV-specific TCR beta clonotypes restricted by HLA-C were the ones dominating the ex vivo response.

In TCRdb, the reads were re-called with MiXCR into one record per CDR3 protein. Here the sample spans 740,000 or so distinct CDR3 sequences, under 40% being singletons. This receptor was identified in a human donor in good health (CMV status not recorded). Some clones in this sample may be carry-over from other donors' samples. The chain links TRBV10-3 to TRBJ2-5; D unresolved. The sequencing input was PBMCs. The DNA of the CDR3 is TGTGCCATCAGTGATGTCGGACGGCAAGAGACCCAGTACTTC. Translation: CAISDVGRQETQYF.